This passage covers 15 T cell receptor beta chains from one sample sequenced in a study of human T cells and chemical hapten exposure. Each CDR3 protein is one row after TCRdb ran MiXCR on the RACE reads. Counted here are under 450,000 distinct CDR3 sequences, about 6% occurring once; the ten biggest clones make up more than 5.5%. The time point here: patch test 2, 6 weeks after DPC sensitization. Regarding treatment: therapeutic diphenylcyclopropenone sensitization with weekly scalp DPC. The specimen comprised whole blood, sampled in connection with sensitization to the hapten diphenylcyclopropenone (DPC). The receptor source for this set is a woman under 30 with alopecia areata. Some clones in this sample may be carry-over from other donors' samples.

This chain uses TRBV28 with TRBJ2-3, with 11 nucleotides matching TRBD2. The germline gives CDR1 MDHEN, CDR2 SYDVKM. This CDR3 region has 17 residues. The junction had 10 bases not matched to a gene; V was cut back by 2 bases and J by 6 bases. CDR3 in amino acids: CASSLPPASGGQDTQYF. The CDR3 nucleotides are TGTGCCAGCAGTTTACCTCCGGCTAGCGGGGGGCAGGATACGCAGTATTTT.

This clonotype came up many times. The chain combines TRBV6-5 with TRBJ2-7; perhaps TRBD2 as D (7 bases). CDR1 and CDR2 from the germline V gene are MNHEY and SVGAGI. Trimming took off 8 bases at V and 5 bases at J, with 13 bases between the two ends. The CDR3 consists of 12 residues. The CDR3 coding sequence is TGTGCCAGCTCACGGGGGGACAACGAGCAGTACTTC. Encoded protein: CASSRGDNEQYF.

This chain connects TRBV7-9 to TRBJ2-2; D gene ambiguous. Looked up from germline, CDR1 is SEHNR and CDR2 is FQNEAQ (reference sequence). V was cut by 5 bases and J by 8 bases, with 18 bases left in between. The CDR3 runs 15 residues. CDR3 region: CASSPLWARPGELFF. CDR3 sequence (DNA): TGTGCCAGCAGCCCCTTATGGGCTCGTCCGGGGGAGCTGTTTTTT.

In this sample, this clonotype turned up many times. This chain connects TRBV7-3 to TRBJ2-7, with 7 bases lining up with TRBD2. This CDR3 spans 17 amino acids. The V gene's germline CDR1 is SGHTA and CDR2 FQGTGA. After removal of 5 bases from V and 6 bases from J, the junction contained 19 bases not matched to a gene. The CDR3 DNA reads TGTGCCAGCAGCGCACCGGGACTAAAGGTAGTATTCCGCGAGCAGTACTTC. It encodes CASSAPGLKVVFREQYF.

This clonotype was seen ten or more times. The CDR3 is CASRPSTGLATGYTF. DNA of the CDR3: TGTGCCAGCAGACCATCGACAGGGCTCGCTACTGGCTACACCTTC. The J gene is TRBJ1-2, the V gene TRBV6-5, with 7 bases lining up with TRBD1. Germline trimming cut 6 bases from V and 7 bases from J; bases unmatched to any gene: 14. The germline CDR1 and CDR2 sequences are MNHEY and SVGAGI. The CDR3 is 15 residues long.

There are many counts of this clonotype. The gene calls are TRBV5-5 and TRBJ2-1; possibly TRBD2 for D (5 bases). This CDR3 is built from 16 residues. V was pared by 4 bases and J by 4 bases, with 18 bases between. From germline, CDR1 is SGHKS and CDR2 YYEKEE (reference sequence). CDR3 DNA sequence: TGTGCCAGCAGCGAAGGACTTACCAGATATTACAATGAGCAGTTCTTC. Encoded protein: CASSEGLTRYYNEQFF.

This clonotype has a count of ten or more. This sequence joins TRBV6-2 or TRBV6-3 and TRBJ1-1, with TRBD1 matching 8 bases. Germline trimming cut 5 bases from V and 0 bases from J; bases unmatched to any gene: 11. Germline values: CDR1 MNHEY, CDR2 SVGEGT. The CDR3 length is 17 residues. For the CDR3, the DNA is TGTGCCAGCAGTCGACTCCCGCAGGGGGCTCTGAACACTGAAGCTTTCTTT. It is translated as CASSRLPQGALNTEAFF.

This clonotype was seen a handful of times. The V call is TRBV6-5, the J call TRBJ1-3; D remains unclear. The CDR3 runs 14 residues. Germline CDR1 reads MNHEY; CDR2 reads SVGAGI. The germline V and J ends were trimmed by 5 bases and 0 bases, with 8 bases remaining between them. CDR3 protein: CASSPSSSGNTIYF. CDR3 DNA sequence: TGTGCCAGCAGTCCTTCAAGCTCTGGAAACACCATATATTTT.

This clonotype was found many times. The J gene is TRBJ2-7, the V gene TRBV29-1; no clear D. V was clipped by 4 bases and J by 0 bases, with 16 bases between them. This CDR3 region has 15 residues. Germline CDR1 SQVTM, CDR2 ANQGSEA. The CDR3 region is CSVALDDASSYEQYF. The CDR3 coding sequence is TGCAGCGTTGCACTGGACGACGCTTCCTCCTACGAGCAGTACTTC.

This clonotype came up many times. The chain combines TRBV7-7 with TRBJ1-3; D is unclear. Germline-derived CDR1 and CDR2 are SSHAT and FNYEAQ (reference sequence). The CDR3 length is 11 residues. CDR3: CATGSGNTIYF. The CDR3 DNA follows: TGTGCTACGGGCTCTGGAAACACCATATATTTT.

This clonotype was seen more than once but under ten times. The rearrangement links TRBV2 to TRBJ2-3; 9 nucleotides match TRBD2. The germline gives CDR1 SNHLY, CDR2 FYNNEI. The CDR3 length is 15 residues. V trimming: 2 bases; J trimming: 3 bases; junction bases outside the gene matches: 3. The CDR3, as DNA: TGTGCCAGCAGTGAATGGCTAGCGGGGACAGATACGCAGTATTTT. Its translation is CASSEWLAGTDTQYF.

V and J are TRBV7-9 and TRBJ2-5; D is undetermined. Trimming took 1 base from V and 1 from J, leaving 10 bases between them. This CDR3 has 15 amino acids. The germline V gene encodes CDR1 SEHNR and CDR2 FQNEAQ (reference sequence). The CDR3 region has the DNA TGTGCCAGCAGCTTAGAAGGCTATCGCCAAGAGACCCAGTACTTC. Residues: CASSLEGYRQETQYF.

The V call is TRBV6-5, the J call TRBJ2-7, with D tentatively TRBD1 (6 bases). Germline loops: CDR1 MNHEY, CDR2 SVGAGI. The CDR3 has 14 amino acids. The V gene lost 7 bases and the J gene lost 1 base, with 14 bases spanning the gap. CDR3 amino acids: CASTPTGKSYEQYF. The CDR3 bases are TGTGCCAGCACTCCAACAGGGAAATCCTACGAGCAGTACTTC.

The rearrangement links TRBV28 to TRBJ2-1; D may be TRBD2 (5 bases). The V end was cut by 6 bases, the J end by 8 bases, with 11 bases between. This CDR3 contains 12 residues. Looked up from germline, CDR1 is MDHEN and CDR2 is SYDVKM. CDR3 sequence reads: CASRLLGDEQFF. CDR3 nucleotide sequence: TGTGCCAGCAGGCTCCTGGGAGATGAGCAGTTCTTC.

The V and J genes are TRBV21-1 and TRBJ1-1; the DNA was not used to check the table's D call, TRBD1. TRBV21-1 is termed a pseudogene. The CDR3 totals 14 residues. CDR3 in amino acids: CASSKVDRSTEAFF. The CDR3 DNA sequence: TGTGCCAGCAGCAAAGTTGACAGGTCCACTGAAGCTTTCTTT.